This TCR beta chain was sequenced in a study of OX40 agonist ivuxolimab in advanced cancers. General study findings and limits: CD4+ and CD8+ blood T cells expanded clonally by week 6 at 0.1 to 3.0 mg/kg. In CD8+ T cells, expanded clones were on average more numerous than in CD4+.

To note about this clone: Its target is unknown.

Sequenced by immunoSEQ multiplex PCR; TCRdb stores in-frame clones only, minus some. The table shows tens of thousands of clones, with about 86% occurring only once. This specimen consisted of CD4+ or CD8+ T cells sorted from blood, obtained in a trial of the OX40 agonist ivuxolimab. This clonotype was sampled from an adult with an advanced solid tumor such as melanoma, head and neck, liver or kidney cancer.

CDR3 amino acids: CASSGDRWFGYTF. The CDR3 DNA sequence: TGTGCCAGCAGTGGGGACAGGTGGTTCGGCTACACCTTC. This chain links TRBV28 with TRBJ1-2, with TRBD1 matching 8 bases. This CDR3 is 13 amino acids long. Looked up from germline, CDR1 is MDHEN and CDR2 is SYDVKM. V lost 5 bases and J lost 8; bases outside the gene matches: 7.